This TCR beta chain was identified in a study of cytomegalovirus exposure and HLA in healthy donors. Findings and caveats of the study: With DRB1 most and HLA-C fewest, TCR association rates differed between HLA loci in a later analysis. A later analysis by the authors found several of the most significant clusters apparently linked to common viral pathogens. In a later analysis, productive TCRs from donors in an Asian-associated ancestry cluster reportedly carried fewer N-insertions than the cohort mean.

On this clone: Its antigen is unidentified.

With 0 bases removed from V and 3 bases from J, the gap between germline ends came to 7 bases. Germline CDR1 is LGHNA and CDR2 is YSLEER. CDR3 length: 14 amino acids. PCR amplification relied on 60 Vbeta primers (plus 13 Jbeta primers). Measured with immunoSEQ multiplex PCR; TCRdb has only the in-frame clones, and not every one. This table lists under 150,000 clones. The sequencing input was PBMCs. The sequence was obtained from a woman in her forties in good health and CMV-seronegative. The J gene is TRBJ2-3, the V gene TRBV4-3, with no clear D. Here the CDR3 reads CASSQDVLTDTQYF. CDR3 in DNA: TGCGCCAGCAGCCAAGATGTTTTAACAGATACGCAGTATTTT.